Below are 25 T cell receptor beta chains sequenced from a single sample in a study of cytomegalovirus exposure and HLA in healthy donors. Both 60 Vbeta primers and 13 Jbeta primers went into the PCR. Repertoires were generated with immunoSEQ multiplex PCR, while TCRdb's copy carries only in-frame clones and drops some. The sample lists 160,000 or so clones, roughly 76% seen once, with about 13% in the top ten. Material for sequencing was PBMCs. These receptors originate from a woman aged 45-60 years in good health and CMV-seronegative.

To note about this clone: An end of the junction differs from the germline gene, which may be a read error. The V and J genes are TRBV7-9 and TRBJ1-2, with TRBD1 matching 7 bases. The CDR3 length is 14 residues. The V gene's germline CDR1 is SEHNR and CDR2 FQNEAQ (reference sequence). The CDR3 protein is CSSSLATGEYGYTF. The CDR3 coding sequence is TGTTCCAGCAGCTTAGCCACAGGGGAGTATGGCTACACCTTC.

This clone occurred a few times. The V and J genes are TRBV12-5 and TRBJ2-2; TRBD2 matches 11 bases. With V trimmed by 0 bases and J by 7 bases, 13 bases remained unmatched. Germline V gene sequence: CDR1 LGHNT, CDR2 FRNRAP. The length of the CDR3 is 19 residues. For the CDR3, the DNA is TGTGCTAGTGGTTTGGTACATGGTACTAGCGGGGGCGGGGTCGGGGAGCTGTTTTTT. It codes for CASGLVHGTSGGGVGELFF.

The CDR3 loop is CASRGGKSNQPQHF. The CDR3 nucleotides are TGTGCCAGCAGGGGGGGAAAGAGCAATCAGCCCCAGCATTTT. The gene calls are TRBV6-5 and TRBJ1-5; the D gene is possibly TRBD1 (5 bases). Germline values: CDR1 MNHEY, CDR2 SVGAGI. The CDR3 loop spans 14 amino acids. The germline V and J ends were trimmed by 6 bases and 1 base, with 10 bases remaining between them.

The chain links TRBV7-2 to TRBJ2-1; D uncertain. Trimming took 1 base from V and 6 from J, leaving 16 bases between them. Germline assignment: CDR1 SGHTA and CDR2 FQGNSA. CDR3 length equals 16 residues. The CDR3 DNA is TGTGCCAGCAGCTTAGAACGGAGCCGTCTTGGCAATGAGCAGTTCTTC. Translating gives CASSLERSRLGNEQFF.

This clone has a single count. The rearrangement uses TRBV13 and TRBJ2-3; no clear D. The CDR3 runs to 14 residues. The V gene lost 0 bases and the J gene lost 3 bases, with 7 bases spanning the gap. Per germline, CDR1 PRHDT and CDR2 FYEKMQ (reference sequence). The CDR3 spells CASSLGPATDTQYF. In DNA, the CDR3 is TGTGCCAGCAGCTTAGGTCCAGCGACAGATACGCAGTATTTT.

The CDR3, as DNA: TGTGCCAGCAGCCCCGGGACAGGGGGCCCCAGGACCCAGTACTTC. This encodes CASSPGTGGPRTQYF. This chain connects TRBV11-2 to TRBJ2-5; TRBD1 agrees at 12 bases. The CDR3 sequence is 15 residues long. Looked up from germline, CDR1 is SGHAT and CDR2 is FQNNGV. V lost 5 bases and J lost 7; bases outside the gene matches: 8.

The chain links TRBV7-9 to TRBJ2-1; 9 bases agree with TRBD2. The V gene end was trimmed by 5 bases and the J gene end by 2 bases; junction bases not matched to a gene: 7. This CDR3 spans 16 amino acids. Germline loops: CDR1 SEHNR, CDR2 FQNEAQ (reference sequence). CDR3 loop: CASSPTSGNAYNEQFF. The CDR3 region has the DNA TGTGCCAGCAGCCCGACTAGCGGCAATGCCTACAATGAGCAGTTCTTC.

This clone was detected only a few times. The CDR3 sequence is CASSEGQIRVEEQYF. The CDR3 coding sequence is TGCGCCAGCAGTGAGGGTCAGATACGGGTGGAGGAGCAGTACTTC. This sequence joins TRBV10-1 and TRBJ2-7; D remains unclear. The V gene lost 2 bases and the J gene lost 7 bases, with 18 bases spanning the gap. This CDR3 contains 15 residues. Germline V CDR1 and CDR2: WNHNN, SYGVQD (reference sequence).

This sequence joins TRBV9 and TRBJ2-1; perhaps TRBD1 as D (6 bases). CDR1 is SGDLS and CDR2 is YYNGEE in the germline V gene. This CDR3 region has 17 residues. The V end was cut by 1 base, the J end by 4 bases, with 18 bases between. The CDR3 protein is CASSVNRWDTKYNEQFF. CDR3 coding DNA: TGTGCCAGCAGCGTAAACCGCTGGGACACGAAGTACAATGAGCAGTTCTTC.

The chain carries TRBV19 and TRBJ1-4; D not certain. Per germline, CDR1 LNHDA and CDR2 SQIVND (reference sequence). Trimming cost V 5 bases and J 7 bases, with 14 bases left between them. This CDR3 region has 14 residues. The CDR3 loop is CASSPPRGLEKLFF. In nucleotides, the CDR3 is TGTGCCAGTAGTCCCCCGAGAGGGCTTGAAAAACTGTTTTTT.

A note on this clone: Different DNA sequences within this sample yield the same CDR3. This rearrangement joins TRBV2 to TRBJ1-2; TRBD1 is a possible D gene (6 bases). The germline V gene has CDR1 SNHLY and CDR2 FYNNEI. The ends were cut back, 5 bases at V and 3 bases at J, with 7 bases in the middle. The CDR3 has 12 residues. In DNA form, the CDR3 reads TGTGCCAGCAGTAACAGGGACTATGGCTACACCTTC. Its protein is CASSNRDYGYTF.

The rearrangement links TRBV19 to TRBJ1-5; perhaps TRBD1 as D (5 bases). The length of the CDR3 is 13 residues. Germline CDR1 LNHDA, CDR2 SQIVND (reference sequence). Trimming removed 4 bases at V and 2 bases at J, with 6 bases between. Here the CDR3 DNA reads TGTGCCAGTAGTACCAGGGGCAATCAGCCCCAGCATTTT. This codes for CASSTRGNQPQHF.

This clone came up a few times. The V and J genes are TRBV13 and TRBJ1-1, with a tentative D call TRBD1 (5 bases). Between the trimmed V and J ends, which lost 6 bases and 2 bases, there was a span of 19 bases. The germline gives CDR1 PRHDT, CDR2 FYEKMQ (reference sequence). CDR3 size: 16 residues. The DNA of the CDR3 is TGTGCCAGCAGTAGGTCCGGGGGTTTAGTAAACACTGAAGCTTTCTTT. Its translation: CASSRSGGLVNTEAFF.

The gene calls are TRBV7-2 and TRBJ1-2; 8 bases align to TRBD1. Germline V gene sequence: CDR1 SGHTA, CDR2 FQGNSA. Losses at the gene ends were 1 base for V and 5 bases for J; bases not matched to a gene: 9. The CDR3 consists of 16 residues. CDR3 DNA sequence: TGTGCCAGCAGCTTAGATCCAGGGGGCGTTGGATATGGCTACACCTTC. Its protein is CASSLDPGGVGYGYTF.

This clone has a handful of counts. The genes are TRBV2 and TRBJ2-3, with 11 bases matching TRBD2. Germline V CDR1 and CDR2: SNHLY, FYNNEI. The length of the CDR3 is 15 residues. V shed 4 bases, J shed 3 bases, and the junction held 3 bases outside the gene matches. The CDR3 spells CASSGRTSGTDTQYF. As DNA, the CDR3 is TGTGCCAGCAGTGGGAGGACTAGCGGGACAGATACGCAGTATTTT.

The V call is TRBV7-9, the J call TRBJ1-1; weak D call: TRBD1 (5 bases). V lost 1 base, J lost 2 bases, and 11 bases lay in between. The CDR3 runs to 15 residues. Germline V gene lookup returns CDR1 SEHNR and CDR2 FQNEAQ (reference sequence). In nucleotides, the CDR3 is TGTGCCAGCAGCTTAGTTTCGACAGTTAACACTGAAGCTTTCTTT. The encoded protein is CASSLVSTVNTEAFF.

The V call is TRBV19, the J call TRBJ2-2; D is possibly TRBD2 (5 bases). Per the germline V gene, CDR1 is LNHDA and CDR2 is SQIVND (reference sequence). With 5 bases removed from V and 6 bases from J, the gap between germline ends came to 19 bases. This CDR3 contains 16 residues. For the CDR3, the DNA is TGTGCCAGTAGTCCGTTGAGCGGAACCGTGGCCGGGGAGCTGTTTTTT. Translated, it gives CASSPLSGTVAGELFF.

The table lists this clone with a count of one. This chain uses TRBV18 with TRBJ2-7, with D unresolved. Germline V lookup: CDR1 KGHSH, CDR2 LQKENI. The CDR3 extends over 15 amino acids. V lost 2 bases and J 2 bases, leaving 13 bases between the germline ends. Here the CDR3 reads CASSPTIGVTYEQYF. As DNA, the CDR3 is TGTGCCAGCTCACCAACAATCGGAGTTACCTACGAGCAGTACTTC.

This chain links TRBV27 with TRBJ2-7; unclear D gene. There are 13 residues in the CDR3. CDR1 is MNHEY and CDR2 is SMNVEV in the germline V gene (reference sequence). With 3 bases removed from V and 1 base from J, the gap between germline ends came to 7 bases. The CDR3 DNA sequence: TGTGCCAGCAGTTTGGGCAGATCCTACGAGCAGTACTTC. The encoded protein is CASSLGRSYEQYF.

This clone was counted between two and nine times. The chain employs TRBV11-2 and TRBJ2-5; D is uncertain. Trimming shortened V by 3 bases and J by 4 bases, and 3 bases separated the two germline ends. This CDR3 is 11 amino acids long. Germline V gene data show CDR1 as SGHAT and CDR2 as FQNNGV. The CDR3 is CASSFIETQYF. The CDR3 coding sequence is TGTGCCAGCAGCTTTATAGAGACCCAGTACTTC.

This clone was detected once. The chain combines TRBV19 with TRBJ2-7; 7 bases map to TRBD2. V lost 5 bases to trimming and J lost 5 bases; unmatched junction nucleotides: 12. This CDR3 is 15 amino acids long. Per germline, CDR1 LNHDA and CDR2 SQIVND (reference sequence). The DNA for the CDR3 is TGTGCCAGTAGTGTCTCGACGGGACGGGGGGACGAGCAGTACTTC. Translation: CASSVSTGRGDEQYF.

In its sample, this clone was seen once. The chain has TRBV10-2 and TRBJ1-2, with D possibly being TRBD1 (6 bases). This CDR3 spans 13 amino acids. Germline V gene lookup returns CDR1 WSHSY and CDR2 SAAADI. V lost 6 bases to trimming and J lost 6 bases, with 14 bases between them. The CDR3: CASSTGTRDGYTF. CDR3 nucleotides: TGCGCCAGCAGCACGGGGACAAGAGATGGCTACACCTTC.

V gene TRBV15 combines with J gene TRBJ2-5; a weak D match, TRBD2 (6 bases). CDR3 length: 16 amino acids. V shed 3 bases and J shed 0 bases, with 14 bases lying between them. Germline CDR1 LNHNV, CDR2 YYDKDF (reference sequence). The CDR3 here is CATSSDRAGNQETQYF. The CDR3 DNA reads as TGTGCCACCAGCAGTGACCGAGCGGGCAACCAAGAGACCCAGTACTTC. Full variable domain (missing parts from reference TRBV15 and TRBJ2-5): DAMVIQNPRYQVTQFGKPVTLSCSQTLNHNVMYWYQQKSSQAPKLLFHYYDKDFNNEADTPDNFQSRRPNTSFCFLDIRSPGLGDTAMYLCATSSDRAGNQETQYFGPGTRLLVL.

This chain links TRBV30 with TRBJ1-1; D uncertain. The CDR3 is made up of 18 amino acids. Germline V gene sequence: CDR1 GTSNPN, CDR2 SVGIG (reference sequence). V was shortened by 0 bases and J by 1 base, with 21 bases between the two germline ends. The CDR3 DNA is TGTGCCTGGAGTGTAGAGGCGCAGTGTATTGAGGGGAACACTGAAGCTTTCTTT. It yields the protein CAWSVEAQCIEGNTEAFF.

The CDR3 protein is CASTPGLAPGEQYF. In DNA form, the CDR3 reads TGTGCCAGCACCCCGGGACTAGCGCCGGGGGAGCAGTACTTC. The chain is built from TRBV28 and TRBJ2-7, with 10 bases identical to TRBD2. Germline lookup yields CDR1 MDHEN and CDR2 SYDVKM. CDR3 length: 14 residues. The V segment lost 7 bases and the J segment 7 bases; nucleotides outside the gene matches: 10.